This is a list of T cell receptor beta chains from one sample in a study of T cells after yellow fever vaccination. TCRdb re-derived calls from the 5' RACE reads in MiXCR, one entry per CDR3 protein. The sample yields about 85,000 distinct CDR3 sequences, about 14% seen once. The sequencing here drew on CD8+ T cells not binding an NS4B(214-222) dextramer, sorted from PBMCs, taken roughly 20 days after the first yellow fever vaccination. The receptor source for this set is a young man who received the YFV17D yellow fever vaccine. Both conserved end residues are part of each CDR3. Each record gives: V gene, clone size, D gene, CDR3 protein. D genes are given only for firm matches. Part of the rows lack a size; the others show once, few, many or a class for expanded clones.

v_gene: TRBV7-2
abundance: few
d_gene: NA
CDR3aa: CASSLPGVQAFF

v_gene: TRBV6-1
abundance: few
d_gene: NA
CDR3aa: CASSVGQKVGELFF

v_gene: TRBV12-3/TRBV12-4
abundance: NA
d_gene: NA
CDR3aa: CASSGGRSHQPQHF

v_gene: TRBV12-5
abundance: NA
d_gene: TRBD2
CDR3aa: CASGSAGGRNNEQFF

v_gene: TRBV21-1
abundance: NA
d_gene: NA
CDR3aa: CASSKIWGGSTNEKLFF

v_gene: TRBV20-1
abundance: NA
d_gene: TRBD1
CDR3aa: CSAWEGTGGVNQPQHF

v_gene: TRBV5-6
abundance: few
d_gene: NA
CDR3aa: CASSLGGQMSNQPQHF

v_gene: TRBV12-3/TRBV12-4
abundance: once
d_gene: NA
CDR3aa: CASSLGRSYNEQFF

v_gene: TRBV7-9
abundance: NA
d_gene: NA
CDR3aa: CASSSGMEDTQYF

v_gene: TRBV4-1
abundance: few
d_gene: NA
CDR3aa: CASSAWAGMNTGELFF

v_gene: TRBV10-2
abundance: few
d_gene: NA
CDR3aa: CASSPRVSHWGEQFF

v_gene: TRBV10-1
abundance: NA
d_gene: NA
CDR3aa: CASIEPVTEAFF

v_gene: TRBV20-1
abundance: large
d_gene: TRBD1
CDR3aa: CSARTGIRYEQYF

v_gene: TRBV19
abundance: NA
d_gene: TRBD1
CDR3aa: CASSPSSRGTDTQYF

v_gene: TRBV5-1
abundance: few
d_gene: NA
CDR3aa: CASSLRSGGTDTQYF

v_gene: TRBV4-1
abundance: few
d_gene: NA
CDR3aa: CASSWTAANTIYF

v_gene: TRBV10-3
abundance: NA
d_gene: TRBD1
CDR3aa: CATGQGDEQYF

v_gene: TRBV7-8
abundance: NA
d_gene: TRBD2
CDR3aa: CATEVAGGLETQYF

v_gene: TRBV29-1
abundance: NA
d_gene: TRBD1
CDR3aa: CSAGTGTTGELFF

v_gene: TRBV6-2/TRBV6-3
abundance: NA
d_gene: NA
CDR3aa: CASVFGQKGTGELFF

v_gene: TRBV6-2/TRBV6-3
abundance: NA
d_gene: NA
CDR3aa: CASSPAGLNYGYTF

v_gene: TRBV7-8
abundance: few
d_gene: TRBD1
CDR3aa: CASSQGQGRTGELFF

v_gene: TRBV19
abundance: once
d_gene: TRBD1
CDR3aa: CASRDRSQETQYF

v_gene: TRBV1
abundance: once
d_gene: NA
CDR3aa: CTSSQGGNSGNTIYF

v_gene: TRBV7-9
abundance: NA
d_gene: TRBD1
CDR3aa: CASSAREDRDGGYGYTF

v_gene: TRBV2
abundance: many
d_gene: TRBD1
CDR3aa: CASRDRGPGYTF

v_gene: TRBV11-1
abundance: NA
d_gene: NA
CDR3aa: CASSQGAVSGDSGNTIYF

v_gene: TRBV19
abundance: few
d_gene: NA
CDR3aa: CASSTLGRETQYF

v_gene: TRBV29-1
abundance: few
d_gene: NA
CDR3aa: CSVENSGLNYEQYF

v_gene: TRBV20-1
abundance: few
d_gene: NA
CDR3aa: CSARGSESTEAFF

v_gene: TRBV11-2
abundance: few
d_gene: NA
CDR3aa: CASSPSNEQFF

v_gene: TRBV2
abundance: few
d_gene: TRBD1
CDR3aa: CARAGTGDTGELFF

v_gene: TRBV6-1
abundance: NA
d_gene: NA
CDR3aa: CASRPRTNTGELFF

v_gene: TRBV9
abundance: NA
d_gene: TRBD2
CDR3aa: CASSRAGGSYNEQFF

v_gene: TRBV27
abundance: NA
d_gene: NA
CDR3aa: CASTKTAGYMNTEAFF

v_gene: TRBV27
abundance: few
d_gene: NA
CDR3aa: CASSLKQNTEAFF

v_gene: TRBV11-1
abundance: few
d_gene: TRBD2
CDR3aa: CASSFVAGGYEQYF

v_gene: TRBV7-9
abundance: few
d_gene: NA
CDR3aa: CASSLGARIYEQYF

v_gene: TRBV7-2
abundance: NA
d_gene: NA
CDR3aa: CASSLFNEQFF

v_gene: TRBV5-1
abundance: NA
d_gene: TRBD1
CDR3aa: CASSAPGTGTREQYF

v_gene: TRBV7-2
abundance: many
d_gene: NA
CDR3aa: CASSLGGDTYEQYF

v_gene: TRBV7-9
abundance: few
d_gene: NA
CDR3aa: CASSPDSHYGYTF

v_gene: TRBV12-3/TRBV12-4
abundance: few
d_gene: NA
CDR3aa: CASSLDRISGNTIYF

v_gene: TRBV6-5
abundance: few
d_gene: NA
CDR3aa: CASRGGLDTEAFF

v_gene: TRBV9
abundance: NA
d_gene: NA
CDR3aa: CASSSQGGLSYNEQFF

v_gene: TRBV5-1
abundance: NA
d_gene: NA
CDR3aa: CATRSNTGELFF

v_gene: TRBV7-9
abundance: NA
d_gene: TRBD1
CDR3aa: CASSLGGTGATDTQYF

v_gene: TRBV7-8
abundance: few
d_gene: TRBD1
CDR3aa: CASSLRVGGLVVWGNEQFF

v_gene: TRBV6-5
abundance: NA
d_gene: NA
CDR3aa: CASSYGRESYTF

v_gene: TRBV21-1
abundance: many
d_gene: NA
CDR3aa: CASSKFHCLQETQYF

v_gene: TRBV4-2
abundance: few
d_gene: NA
CDR3aa: CASSPRTARSYNSPLHF

v_gene: TRBV5-6
abundance: NA
d_gene: NA
CDR3aa: CASSLSGGGSFSETQYF

v_gene: TRBV4-3
abundance: NA
d_gene: NA
CDR3aa: CASSQEGLMNTEAFF